This passage covers 21 T cell receptor beta chains from one sample sequenced in a study of cytomegalovirus exposure and HLA in healthy donors. The PCR had 60 Vbeta and 13 Jbeta primers. Sequencing used immunoSEQ multiplex PCR; TCRdb keeps in-frame clones, though not all of them. The table for this sample gives fewer than 150,000 clones. The specimen sequenced was PBMCs. These receptors were taken from a woman in her fifties or sixties in good health and CMV-seronegative.

The chain couples TRBV7-9 to TRBJ1-2; a weak D match, TRBD1 (6 bases). With 11 bases removed from V and 8 bases from J, the gap between germline ends came to 15 bases. Germline CDR1 reads SEHNR; CDR2 reads FQNEAQ (reference sequence). This CDR3 is 11 amino acids long. For the CDR3, the DNA is TGTGCCTGTTCAGGGGTCGGCGGCTACACCTTC. Translating it yields CACSGVGGYTF.

The rearrangement links TRBV30 to TRBJ1-2; 9 bases map to TRBD1. The V gene end was trimmed by 3 bases and the J gene end by 0 bases; junction bases not matched to a gene: 14. Germline V CDR1 and CDR2: GTSNPN, SVGIG (reference sequence). This CDR3 contains 18 residues. For the CDR3, the DNA is TGTGCCTGGAGAAAGGGTAGCCCCGGGACAGGGCCTAACTATGGCTACACCTTC. Its translation is CAWRKGSPGTGPNYGYTF.

The chain has TRBV6-1 and TRBJ2-7; 8 bases align to TRBD1. Germline V gene data show CDR1 as MNHNS and CDR2 as SASEGT. CDR3 length equals 14 residues. With 10 bases clipped from V and 2 bases from J, the junction kept 10 bases outside the gene matches. In nucleotides, the CDR3 is TGTGCCACCCGAGACCGACAGGGGACCTACGAGCAGTACTTC. Its protein is CATRDRQGTYEQYF.

The genes are TRBV5-1 and TRBJ2-5; 12 bases fit TRBD2. The DNA end lines up better with TRBJ2-7; the J call may be wrong. Germline loops: CDR1 SGHRS, CDR2 YFSETQ. CDR3 length: 17 residues. The CDR3 region is CASSLGLAGAERSEQYF. CDR3 nucleotide sequence: TGCGCCAGCAGCTTGGGACTAGCGGGGGCTGAGCGCAGCGAGCAGTACTTC.

This chain connects TRBV28 to TRBJ1-1; D is uncertain. The germline CDR1 and CDR2 sequences are MDHEN and SYDVKM. The V and J ends lost 8 bases and 2 bases respectively, with 6 bases between them. The CDR3 runs 11 residues. Here the CDR3 reads CASQVNTEAFF. Written as DNA, the CDR3 is TGTGCCAGCCAGGTAAACACTGAAGCTTTCTTT.

CDR3 sequence (DNA): TGTGCCAGCAGCTTGAATTTGGGCCCCAGGGGAAAGAATGAGCAGTTCTTC. This codes for CASSLNLGPRGKNEQFF. The chain combines TRBV7-9 with TRBJ2-1; D might be TRBD1 (6 bases). In germline, CDR1 is SEHNR, CDR2 FQNEAQ (reference sequence). CDR3 length: 17 amino acids. The V end was cut by 3 bases, the J end by 7 bases, with 22 bases between.

This sequence joins TRBV2 and TRBJ1-1; tentative D call: TRBD1 (6 bases). The V and J ends lost 2 bases and 1 base respectively, with 11 bases between them. The CDR3 is 15 amino acids. Germline V gene sequence: CDR1 SNHLY, CDR2 FYNNEI. The CDR3 region is CASSESGVANTEAFF. CDR3 bases: TGTGCCAGCAGTGAATCAGGGGTGGCGAACACTGAAGCTTTCTTT.

The rearrangement joins TRBV5-6 to TRBJ2-3; D is undetermined. This CDR3 has 14 residues. Germline V gene lookup returns CDR1 SGHDT and CDR2 YYEEEE. Trimming stripped 4 bases from V and 2 bases from J, with 11 bases between. CDR3 residues: CASSTQTVTDTQYF. CDR3 DNA: TGTGCCAGCAGCACCCAAACGGTCACAGATACGCAGTATTTT.

The chain combines TRBV18 with TRBJ2-1; D gene uncertain. Looked up from germline, CDR1 is KGHSH and CDR2 is LQKENI. The CDR3 is 13 amino acids. V shed 0 bases and J shed 5 bases, with 5 bases lying between them. CDR3: CASSPPRNNEQFF. As DNA, the CDR3 is TGTGCCAGCTCACCACCGAGAAACAATGAGCAGTTCTTC.

V gene TRBV6-5 combines with J gene TRBJ2-1; 10 bases line up with TRBD1. The junction had 5 bases not matched to a gene; V was cut back by 5 bases and J by 10 bases. The CDR3 runs 13 residues. Germline V gene sequence: CDR1 MNHEY, CDR2 SVGAGI. CDR3 nucleotides: TGTGCCAGCAGTCGGGACAGGGGACTAGAGCAGTTCTTC. It translates to CASSRDRGLEQFF.

The V gene is TRBV7-3, the J gene TRBJ2-7; D is uncertain. The CDR3 consists of 13 residues. Germline loops: CDR1 SGHTA, CDR2 FQGTGA. Trimming took 7 bases from V and 3 from J, leaving 13 bases between them. Here the CDR3 DNA reads TGTGCCAGCAACTCTCGTCTGTGCTACGAGCAGTACTTC. This sequence encodes CASNSRLCYEQYF.

As DNA, the CDR3 is TGCGCCAGCAGCTTCTGGACAGGGAGGACTTCAACTAATGAAAAACTGTTTTTT. Protein: CASSFWTGRTSTNEKLFF. The rearrangement joins TRBV5-1 to TRBJ1-4, with 8 bases aligning to TRBD1. Germline CDR1 reads SGHRS; CDR2 reads YFSETQ. J was trimmed by 0 bases and V by 2 bases; bases with no gene match: 9. The CDR3 sequence is 18 residues long.

This rearrangement joins TRBV4-1 to TRBJ2-7, with 7 bases that match TRBD2. Trimming took 1 base from V and 1 from J; bases not matched to a gene: 4. The CDR3 has 15 residues. Germline CDR1 MGHRA, CDR2 YSYEKL. The chain's CDR3 is CASSQGGRESYEQYF. The CDR3, as DNA: TGCGCCAGCAGCCAAGGCGGGAGAGAATCCTACGAGCAGTACTTC.

The V call is TRBV7-6, the J call TRBJ1-5; D uncertain. The CDR3 is 16 amino acids. The V gene's germline CDR1 is SGHVS and CDR2 FNYEAQ. Trimming cost V 5 bases and J 6 bases, with 20 bases left between them. The CDR3 region has the DNA TGTGCCAGCAGCCCCGCGGGCACCCGAGAAAGTCAGCCCCAGCATTTT. This sequence encodes CASSPAGTRESQPQHF.

The V gene is TRBV28, the J gene TRBJ1-1; D is perhaps TRBD1 (5 bases). Germline lookup yields CDR1 MDHEN and CDR2 SYDVKM. The V end was cut by 6 bases, the J end by 4 bases, with 21 bases between. The length of the CDR3 is 16 residues. The CDR3, as DNA: TGTGCCAGCAGCGCCAGGGTAAGATCGTTTCGCACTGAAGCTTTCTTT. Translation gives CASSARVRSFRTEAFF.

This chain connects TRBV7-3 to TRBJ2-4; D possibly corresponds to TRBD2 (6 bases). The V end lost 5 bases, the J end lost 8 bases, and 19 bases lay between the germline ends. The germline V gene has CDR1 SGHTA and CDR2 FQGTGA. The CDR3 length is 15 residues. CDR3 nucleotides: TGTGCCAGCAGCGGGACTGGGGGTGTAGGGGACATTCAGTACTTC. It codes for CASSGTGGVGDIQYF.

The chain carries TRBV28 and TRBJ2-5; D is perhaps TRBD2 (5 bases). The CDR3 totals 14 residues. V dropped 6 bases and J dropped 7 bases, with 18 bases sitting between them. Germline CDR1 MDHEN, CDR2 SYDVKM. The CDR3 sequence is CASRSTGFSPTQYF. The CDR3 nucleotides read TGTGCCAGCAGGTCAACGGGGTTTTCGCCGACCCAGTACTTC.

The V and J genes are TRBV6-6 and TRBJ2-7; no clear D gene. The CDR3 sequence is 11 residues long. V was cut by 6 bases and J by 10 bases, with 13 bases left in between. The germline gives CDR1 MNHNY, CDR2 SVGAGI (reference sequence). In DNA, the CDR3 is TGTGCCAGCAGCGCCAATAGCTATCAGTACTTC. This sequence encodes CASSANSYQYF.

CDR3 residues: CASYRDRAGNTIYF. Here the CDR3 DNA reads TGTGCCTCGTACCGGGACAGGGCAGGAAACACCATATATTTT. The chain recombines TRBV5-6 with TRBJ1-3; 9 nucleotides line up with TRBD1. The trim removed 10 bases at V and 4 bases at J, leaving 9 bases unmatched. The length of the CDR3 is 14 residues. From germline, CDR1 is SGHDT and CDR2 YYEEEE.

This rearrangement joins TRBV28 to TRBJ1-5; 9 nucleotides agree with TRBD1. V shed 1 base and J 1 base; nucleotides not matched to a gene: 11. Germline-derived CDR1 and CDR2 are MDHEN and SYDVKM. The CDR3 has 19 residues. The CDR3 loop is CASSLLAGQGLWSNQPQHF. The CDR3 region has the DNA TGTGCCAGCAGTTTATTGGCGGGACAGGGTTTATGGAGCAATCAGCCCCAGCATTTT.

The rearrangement links TRBV28 to TRBJ1-1, with D perhaps matching TRBD1 (5 bases). CDR1 is MDHEN and CDR2 is SYDVKM in the germline V gene. The CDR3 totals 14 residues. V lost 7 bases to trimming and J lost 1 base, with 13 bases between them. The CDR3 is CASTLYGGNTEAFF. The CDR3, as DNA: TGTGCCAGCACCCTGTACGGGGGGAACACTGAAGCTTTCTTT.